This TCR beta chain is drawn from a study of cytomegalovirus exposure and HLA in healthy donors. The V and J ends lost 2 bases and 5 bases, in that order; junction bases with no gene match: 6. This CDR3 has 15 residues. CDR1 is GTSNPN and CDR2 is SVGIG in the germline V gene (reference sequence). As concerns this clone: Antigen unknown.

Regarding the study as a whole: Later on, analysis showed that most CMV-associated TCR beta chains appeared to be HLA-restricted.

It was with 60 Vbeta and 13 Jbeta primers that the PCR ran. Sequencing used immunoSEQ multiplex PCR; TCRdb keeps in-frame clones, though not all of them. Of roughly 170,000 clones in the sample, 80% are singletons; the top ten hold 5.5% to 7.5%. V is TRBV30 and J is TRBJ2-3, with 11 bases fitting TRBD1. This sequence was found in a young man in good health and CMV-seropositive. Sequenced material: PBMCs. The CDR3 nucleotides are TGTGCCTGGAGTCCCGGGACAGGGGGTATAGATACGCAGTATTTT. Protein: CAWSPGTGGIDTQYF.